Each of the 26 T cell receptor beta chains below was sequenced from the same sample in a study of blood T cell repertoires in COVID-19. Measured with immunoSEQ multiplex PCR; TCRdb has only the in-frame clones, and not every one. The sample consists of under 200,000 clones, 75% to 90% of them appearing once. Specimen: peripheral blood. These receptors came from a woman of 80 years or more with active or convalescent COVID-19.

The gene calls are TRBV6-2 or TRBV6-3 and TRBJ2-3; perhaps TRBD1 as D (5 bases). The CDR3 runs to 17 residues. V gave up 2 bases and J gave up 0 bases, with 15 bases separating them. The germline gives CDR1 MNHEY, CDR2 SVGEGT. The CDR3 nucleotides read TGTGCCAGCAGTTACCCCTGGACACTTTCTAGCACAGATACGCAGTATTTT. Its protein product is CASSYPWTLSSTDTQYF.

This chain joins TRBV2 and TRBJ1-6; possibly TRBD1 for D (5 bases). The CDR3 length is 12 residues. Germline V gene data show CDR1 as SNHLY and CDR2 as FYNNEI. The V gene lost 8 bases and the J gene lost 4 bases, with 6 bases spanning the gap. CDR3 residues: CASDSYNSPLHF. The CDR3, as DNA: TGTGCCAGCGACAGTTATAATTCACCCCTCCACTTT.

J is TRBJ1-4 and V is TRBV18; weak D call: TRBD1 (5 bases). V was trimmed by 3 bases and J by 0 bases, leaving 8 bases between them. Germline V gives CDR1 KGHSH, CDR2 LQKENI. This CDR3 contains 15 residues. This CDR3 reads CASSPQGSTNEKLFF. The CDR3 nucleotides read TGTGCCAGCTCACCTCAGGGATCAACTAATGAAAAACTGTTTTTT.

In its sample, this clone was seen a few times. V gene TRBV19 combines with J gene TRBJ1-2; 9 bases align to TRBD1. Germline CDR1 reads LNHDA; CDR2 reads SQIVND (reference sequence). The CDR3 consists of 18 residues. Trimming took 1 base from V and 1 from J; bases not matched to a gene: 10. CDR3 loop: CASSIGQGQGNVNYGYTF. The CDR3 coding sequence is TGTGCCAGTAGTATAGGTCAAGGACAGGGGAACGTTAACTATGGCTACACCTTC.

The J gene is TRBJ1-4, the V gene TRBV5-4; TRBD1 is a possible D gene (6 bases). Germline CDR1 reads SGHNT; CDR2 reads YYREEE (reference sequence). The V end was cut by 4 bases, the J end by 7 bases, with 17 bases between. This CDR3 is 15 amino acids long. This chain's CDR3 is CASSPNRDNGEKLFF. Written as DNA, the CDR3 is TGTGCCAGCAGCCCGAACCGGGACAACGGTGAAAAACTGTTTTTT.

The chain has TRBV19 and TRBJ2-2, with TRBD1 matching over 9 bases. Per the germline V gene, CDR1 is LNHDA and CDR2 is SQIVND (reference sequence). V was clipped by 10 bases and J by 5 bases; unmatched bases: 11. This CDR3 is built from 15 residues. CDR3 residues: CATRRSGQGTGELFF. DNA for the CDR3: TGTGCCACCCGACGGTCGGGACAGGGTACCGGGGAGCTGTTTTTT.

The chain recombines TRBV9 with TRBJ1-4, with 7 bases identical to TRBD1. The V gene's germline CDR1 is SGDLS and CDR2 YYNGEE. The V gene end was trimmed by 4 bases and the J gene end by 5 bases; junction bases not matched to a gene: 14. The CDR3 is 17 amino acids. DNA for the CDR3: TGTGCCAGCAGCCCGAGACAGGGAGTGTCGCCCAATGAAAAACTGTTTTTT. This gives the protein CASSPRQGVSPNEKLFF. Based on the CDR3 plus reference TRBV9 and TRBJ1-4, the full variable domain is DSGVTQTPKHLITATGQRVTLRCSPRSGDLSVYWYQQSLDQGLQFLIQYYNGEERAKGNILERFSAQQFPDLHSELNLSSLELGDSALYFCASSPRQGVSPNEKLFFGSGTQLSVL.

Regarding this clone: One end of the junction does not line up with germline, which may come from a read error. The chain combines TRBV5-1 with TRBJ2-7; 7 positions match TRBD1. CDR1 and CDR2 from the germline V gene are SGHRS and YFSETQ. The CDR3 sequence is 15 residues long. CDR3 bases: TGCGCCAGCAGTTTGGGGCCGGGACAGCAGTACGAGCAGTACTTC. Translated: CASSLGPGQQYEQYF. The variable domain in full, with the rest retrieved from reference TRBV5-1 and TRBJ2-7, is KAGVTQTPRYLIKTRGQQVTLSCSPISGHRSVSWYQQTPGQGLQFLFEYFSETQRNKGNFPGRFSGRQFSNSRSEMNVSTLELGDSALYLCASSLGPGQQYEQYFGPGTRLTVT.

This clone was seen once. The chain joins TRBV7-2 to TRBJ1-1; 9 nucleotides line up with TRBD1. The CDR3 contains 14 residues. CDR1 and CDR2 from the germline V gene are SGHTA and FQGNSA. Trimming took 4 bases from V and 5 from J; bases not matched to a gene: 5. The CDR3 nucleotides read TGTGCCAGCAGCTCGGACAGGGGTGGGACTGAAGCTTTCTTT. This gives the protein CASSSDRGGTEAFF.

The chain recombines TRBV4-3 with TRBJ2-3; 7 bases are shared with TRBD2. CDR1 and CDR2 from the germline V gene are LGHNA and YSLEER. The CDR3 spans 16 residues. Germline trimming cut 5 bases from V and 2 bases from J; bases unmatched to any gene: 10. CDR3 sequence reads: CASSARERGLTDTQYF. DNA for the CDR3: TGCGCCAGCAGCGCCCGCGAGCGGGGCCTCACAGATACGCAGTATTTT.

The CDR3 DNA is TGTGCCAGTAGTATTGGGCAGAAGCTAATGAACACTGAAGCTTTCTTT. Its translation is CASSIGQKLMNTEAFF. The genes are TRBV19 and TRBJ1-1; the D is unclear. Germline V gene sequence: CDR1 LNHDA, CDR2 SQIVND (reference sequence). V dropped 3 bases and J dropped 0 bases, with 14 bases sitting between them. The CDR3 has 16 residues.

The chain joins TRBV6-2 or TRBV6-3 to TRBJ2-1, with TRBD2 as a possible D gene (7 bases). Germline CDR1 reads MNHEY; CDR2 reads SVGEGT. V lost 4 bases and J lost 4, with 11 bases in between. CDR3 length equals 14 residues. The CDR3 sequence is CASSWGGPYNEQFF. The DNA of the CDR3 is TGTGCCAGCAGTTGGGGGGGCCCTTACAATGAGCAGTTCTTC.

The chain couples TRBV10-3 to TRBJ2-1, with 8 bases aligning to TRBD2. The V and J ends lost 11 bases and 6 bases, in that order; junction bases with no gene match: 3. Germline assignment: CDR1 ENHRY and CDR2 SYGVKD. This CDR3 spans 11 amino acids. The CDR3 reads CASTSGNEQFF. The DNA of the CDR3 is TGTGCCTCTACTAGCGGCAATGAGCAGTTCTTC.

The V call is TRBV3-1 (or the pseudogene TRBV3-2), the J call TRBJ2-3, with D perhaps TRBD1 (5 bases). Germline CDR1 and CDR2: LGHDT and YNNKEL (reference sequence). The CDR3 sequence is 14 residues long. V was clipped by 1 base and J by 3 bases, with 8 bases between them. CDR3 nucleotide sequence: TGTGCCAGCAGCCAAGCGAGACAGACAGATACGCAGTATTTT. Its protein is CASSQARQTDTQYF.

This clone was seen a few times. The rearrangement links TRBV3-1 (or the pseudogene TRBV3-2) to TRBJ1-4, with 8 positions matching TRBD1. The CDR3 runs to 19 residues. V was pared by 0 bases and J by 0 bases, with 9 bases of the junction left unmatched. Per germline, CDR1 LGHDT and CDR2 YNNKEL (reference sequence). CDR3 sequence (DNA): TGTGCCAGCAGCCAAGAGACCGGACAGGGCTATGCAACTAATGAAAAACTGTTTTTT. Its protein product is CASSQETGQGYATNEKLFF.

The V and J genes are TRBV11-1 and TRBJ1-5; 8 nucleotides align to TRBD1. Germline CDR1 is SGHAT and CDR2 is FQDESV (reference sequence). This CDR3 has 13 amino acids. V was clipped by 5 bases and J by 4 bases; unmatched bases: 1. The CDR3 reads CASSRDRNQPQHF. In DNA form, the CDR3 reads TGTGCCAGCAGCCGGGACAGGAATCAGCCCCAGCATTTT.

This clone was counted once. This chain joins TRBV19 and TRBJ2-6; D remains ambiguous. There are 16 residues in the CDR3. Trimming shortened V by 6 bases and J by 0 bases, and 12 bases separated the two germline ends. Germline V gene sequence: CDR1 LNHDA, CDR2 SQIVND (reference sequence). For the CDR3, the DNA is TGTGCCAGTAGAAACCTAATCACCTCTGGGGCCAACGTCCTGACTTTC. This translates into CASRNLITSGANVLTF.

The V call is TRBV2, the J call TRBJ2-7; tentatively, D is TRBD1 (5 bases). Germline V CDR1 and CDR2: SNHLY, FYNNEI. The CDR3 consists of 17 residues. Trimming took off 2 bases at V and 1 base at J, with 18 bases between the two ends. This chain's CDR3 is CASSEIVFPDTSYEQYF. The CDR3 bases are TGTGCCAGCAGTGAAATAGTCTTTCCGGACACTTCCTACGAGCAGTACTTC.

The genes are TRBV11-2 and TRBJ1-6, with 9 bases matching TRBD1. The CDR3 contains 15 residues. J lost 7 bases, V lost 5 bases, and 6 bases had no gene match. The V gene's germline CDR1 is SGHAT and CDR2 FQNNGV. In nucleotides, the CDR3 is TGTGCCAGCAGCGGAGGGGGGACAGGGAATTCACCCCTCCACTTT. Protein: CASSGGGTGNSPLHF.

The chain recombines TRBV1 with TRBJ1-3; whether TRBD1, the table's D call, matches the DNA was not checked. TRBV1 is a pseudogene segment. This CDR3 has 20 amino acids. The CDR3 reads CTSTIDSGQGNFNSGNTIYF. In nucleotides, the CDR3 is TGCACCAGCACCATAGACTCGGGACAGGGTAATTTTAACTCTGGAAACACCATATATTTT.

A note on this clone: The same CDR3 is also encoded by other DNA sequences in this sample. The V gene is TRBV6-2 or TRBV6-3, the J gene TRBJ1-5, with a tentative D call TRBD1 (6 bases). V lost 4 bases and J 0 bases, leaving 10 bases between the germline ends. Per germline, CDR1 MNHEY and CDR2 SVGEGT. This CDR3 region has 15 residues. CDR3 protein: CASSSRDNSNQPQHF. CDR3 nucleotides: TGTGCCAGCAGTTCCCGGGACAATAGCAATCAGCCCCAGCATTTT.

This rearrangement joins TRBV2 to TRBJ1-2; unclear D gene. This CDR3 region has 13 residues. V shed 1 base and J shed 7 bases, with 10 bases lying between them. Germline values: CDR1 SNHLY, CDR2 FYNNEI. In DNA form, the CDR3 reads TGTGCCAGCAGTGAAGGACTTCCCAGTGGCTACACCTTC. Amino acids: CASSEGLPSGYTF.

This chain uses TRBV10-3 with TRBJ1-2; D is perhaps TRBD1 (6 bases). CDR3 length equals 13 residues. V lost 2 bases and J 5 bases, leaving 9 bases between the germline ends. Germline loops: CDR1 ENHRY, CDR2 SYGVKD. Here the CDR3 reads CAISEVRGYGYTF. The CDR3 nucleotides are TGTGCCATCAGTGAGGTCAGGGGATATGGCTACACCTTC.

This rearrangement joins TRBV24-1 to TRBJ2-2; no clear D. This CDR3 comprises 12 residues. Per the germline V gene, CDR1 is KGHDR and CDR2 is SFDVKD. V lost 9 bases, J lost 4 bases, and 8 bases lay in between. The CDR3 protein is CATEDSTGELFF. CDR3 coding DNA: TGTGCCACCGAAGACTCCACCGGGGAGCTGTTTTTT.

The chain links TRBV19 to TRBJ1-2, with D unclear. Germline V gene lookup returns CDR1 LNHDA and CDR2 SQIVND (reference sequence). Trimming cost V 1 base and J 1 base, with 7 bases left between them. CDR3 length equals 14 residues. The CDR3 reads CASSIGTDNYGYTF. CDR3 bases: TGTGCCAGTAGTATAGGCACAGATAACTATGGCTACACCTTC.

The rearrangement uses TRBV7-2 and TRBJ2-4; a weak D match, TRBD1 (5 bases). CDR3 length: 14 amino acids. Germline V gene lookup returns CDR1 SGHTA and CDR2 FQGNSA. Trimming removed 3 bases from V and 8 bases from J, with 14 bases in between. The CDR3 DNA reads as TGTGCCAGCAGCTTGGGGCAGGGTGTCGACATTCAGTACTTC. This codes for CASSLGQGVDIQYF.